Presented here are 30 T cell receptor beta chains from one specimen sequenced in a study of identical twins. TCRdb reprocessed the 5' RACE reads via MiXCR and lists one record per CDR3 protein. The sample lists 600,000 to 700,000 distinct CDR3 sequences, 21% occurring once. These data also formed part of another study, on T cells expressing NK-cell markers.

The material sequenced was PBMCs. The receptors were sampled from a woman between 18 and 29 years old in good health.

In nucleotides, the CDR3 is TGCAGTGCTAGAGGTACTGGCAATGGAGTCCGCTCCTACAATGAGCAGTTCTTC. Its translation is CSARGTGNGVRSYNEQFF. This sequence joins TRBV20-1 and TRBJ2-1; unclear D gene. The germline V gene has CDR1 DFQATT and CDR2 SNEGSKA (reference sequence). The length of the CDR3 is 18 residues. Trimming removed 1 base from V and 0 bases from J, with 19 bases in between.

This clonotype was counted a few times. The rearrangement uses TRBV23-1 and TRBJ2-7; 9 bases align to TRBD1. TRBV23-1 is sorted into the ORF group, with uncertain function. The CDR3 loop spans 17 amino acids. With V trimmed by 1 base and J by 3 bases, 10 bases remained unmatched. The CDR3 DNA reads as TGCGCCAGCAGTCAATGGGGCGACAGGGGGTTATGCTACGAGCAGTACTTC. It encodes CASSQWGDRGLCYEQYF.

The chain joins TRBV5-1 to TRBJ2-3; D ambiguous. Germline V lookup: CDR1 SGHRS, CDR2 YFSETQ. This CDR3 is built from 14 residues. The V and J ends lost 1 base and 4 bases respectively, with 10 bases between them. DNA of the CDR3: TGCGCCAGCAGCTTGTATGTGGACGCAGATACGCAGTATTTT. Protein product: CASSLYVDADTQYF.

CDR3 loop: CASSTGTFSYEQYF. DNA for the CDR3: TGTGCCAGCAGTACTGGGACTTTCTCCTACGAGCAGTACTTC. This chain connects TRBV6-2 or TRBV6-3 to TRBJ2-7, with D possibly TRBD2 on 6 matching bases. CDR1 and CDR2 from the germline V gene are MNHEY and SVGEGT. The CDR3 totals 14 residues. V lost 5 bases and J 0 bases, leaving 11 bases between the germline ends.

The chain joins TRBV12-3 or TRBV12-4 to TRBJ2-1, with unresolved D. This CDR3 spans 15 amino acids. V was pared by 3 bases and J by 5 bases, with 14 bases between. This CDR3 reads CASSLGTSLDNEQFF. CDR3 in DNA: TGTGCCAGCAGTTTGGGCACATCCCTCGACAATGAGCAGTTCTTC.

The J gene is TRBJ2-1, the V gene TRBV20-1, with a tentative D call TRBD2 (6 bases). The ends were cut back, 5 bases at V and 10 bases at J, with 21 bases in the middle. Germline assignment: CDR1 DFQATT and CDR2 SNEGSKA (reference sequence). The CDR3 covers 14 residues. CDR3 DNA: TGCAGTGCTCTTAGCGGAGCCCACCCTCGGGAGCAGTTCTTC. The encoded protein is CSALSGAHPREQFF.

The CDR3 DNA sequence: TGTGCCAGCAGCTTAAAAGACCCGGCTAATACGCAGTATTTT. It encodes CASSLKDPANTQYF. This sequence joins TRBV7-9 and TRBJ2-3; unclear D gene. V was clipped by 2 bases and J by 7 bases, with 13 bases between them. Germline V CDR1 and CDR2: SEHNR, FQNEAQ (reference sequence). The CDR3 totals 14 residues.

The chain couples TRBV12-3 or TRBV12-4 to TRBJ2-7; D is perhaps TRBD1 (6 bases). The germline V and J ends were trimmed by 5 bases and 6 bases, with 8 bases remaining between them. The CDR3 length is 11 residues. The CDR3 loop is CASSGTLEQYF. In DNA, the CDR3 is TGTGCCAGCAGTGGGACACTCGAGCAGTACTTC.

This chain joins TRBV6-2 or TRBV6-3 and TRBJ2-1, with D perhaps TRBD2 (5 bases). V dropped 8 bases and J dropped 3 bases, with 8 bases sitting between them. Germline V lookup: CDR1 MNHEY, CDR2 SVGEGT. The CDR3 covers 12 residues. The CDR3, as DNA: TGTGCCAGCGGGAGTTTCTACAATGAGCAGTTCTTC. Its protein is CASGSFYNEQFF.

This clonotype was counted at least ten times. The chain has TRBV5-1 and TRBJ2-1; no definite D call. The CDR3 has 12 amino acids. The germline V gene has CDR1 SGHRS and CDR2 YFSETQ. Trimming removed 0 bases from V and 14 bases from J, with 12 bases in between. CDR3 DNA: TGCGCCAGCAGCTTGGAAGGAGAGAAGAAGTTCTTC. This codes for CASSLEGEKKFF.

In its sample, this clonotype was seen a few times. The chain carries TRBV20-1 and TRBJ2-3; 8 bases agree with TRBD2. The germline V gene has CDR1 DFQATT and CDR2 SNEGSKA (reference sequence). The CDR3 runs to 16 residues. V was clipped by 3 bases and J by 1 base; unmatched bases: 9. DNA of the CDR3: TGCAGTGCTAGTCTCGGGAGGGCCCTCGGCACAGATACGCAGTATTTT. Its protein product is CSASLGRALGTDTQYF.

This chain links TRBV20-1 with TRBJ2-3; D is perhaps TRBD1 (5 bases). Germline CDR1 is DFQATT and CDR2 is SNEGSKA (reference sequence). The length of the CDR3 is 14 residues. Trimming removed 2 bases from V and 3 bases from J, with 12 bases in between. In DNA, the CDR3 is TGCAGTGCTAGACAGGGATTCGTTACAGATACGCAGTATTTT. It yields the protein CSARQGFVTDTQYF.

The genes are TRBV9 and TRBJ2-1; tentatively, D is TRBD2 (6 bases). The germline V and J ends were trimmed by 4 bases and 8 bases, with 16 bases remaining between them. The CDR3 sequence is 14 residues long. CDR1 and CDR2 (germline): SGDLS, YYNGEE. CDR3 amino acids: CASSPRDFHHEQFF. The CDR3 nucleotides read TGTGCCAGCAGCCCCCGGGACTTCCACCATGAGCAGTTCTTC.

The chain couples TRBV12-3 or TRBV12-4 to TRBJ1-1; tentative D call: TRBD1 (5 bases). V lost 8 bases and J 7 bases, leaving 17 bases between the germline ends. The CDR3 covers 13 residues. CDR3 residues: CASGLREAVEAFF. The CDR3 region has the DNA TGTGCCAGCGGCCTCAGGGAAGCAGTTGAAGCTTTCTTT.

The genes are TRBV5-1 and TRBJ2-1, with D perhaps given as TRBD1 or TRBD2 (5 bases each). Germline V gene lookup returns CDR1 SGHRS and CDR2 YFSETQ. The V and J ends lost 1 base and 3 bases respectively, with 14 bases between them. This CDR3 comprises 16 residues. The CDR3 DNA reads TGCGCCAGCAGCTTGCGAGGGACCGATGACTACAATGAGCAGTTCTTC. It codes for CASSLRGTDDYNEQFF.

The CDR3 nucleotides are TGTGCCAGCAGTGAACTGAGCACAGATACGCAGTATTTT. Its translation: CASSELSTDTQYF. The chain employs TRBV25-1 and TRBJ2-3, with no clear D. This CDR3 is 13 amino acids long. Germline V gene sequence: CDR1 MGHDK, CDR2 SYGVNS. V was pared by 2 bases and J by 0 bases, with 3 bases between.

The gene calls are TRBV20-1 and TRBJ2-1; no clear D. This CDR3 has 16 amino acids. Between the trimmed V and J ends, which lost 6 bases and 4 bases, there was a span of 22 bases. The V gene's germline CDR1 is DFQATT and CDR2 SNEGSKA (reference sequence). The CDR3 protein is CSAQFGYLRNYNEQFF. CDR3 nucleotides: TGCAGTGCGCAGTTTGGTTATCTGCGAAATTACAATGAGCAGTTCTTC.

This clonotype showed up many times. The J gene is TRBJ1-2, the V gene TRBV5-1; D is uncertain. From germline, CDR1 is SGHRS and CDR2 YFSETQ. The V end was cut by 0 bases, the J end by 8 bases, with 11 bases between. This CDR3 comprises 13 residues. The CDR3 sequence: CASSLASGEGYTF. The CDR3 nucleotides read TGCGCCAGCAGCTTGGCCTCGGGAGAGGGCTACACCTTC.

The rearrangement links TRBV15 to TRBJ2-6; D gene uncertain. The germline V gene has CDR1 LNHNV and CDR2 YYDKDF (reference sequence). V lost 0 bases, J lost 5 bases, and 8 bases lay in between. The CDR3 sequence is 15 residues long. CDR3 protein: CATSRDRFWANVLTF. CDR3 sequence (DNA): TGTGCCACCAGCAGAGACCGTTTCTGGGCCAACGTCCTGACTTTC.

This clonotype was counted between two and nine times. The genes are TRBV24-1 and TRBJ2-1; TRBD2 agrees at 9 bases. The CDR3 is 15 amino acids. V lost 5 bases to trimming and J lost 3 bases; unmatched junction nucleotides: 4. The V gene's germline CDR1 is KGHDR and CDR2 SFDVKD. The CDR3 coding sequence is TGTGCCACCAGTGTAGGCGGGAGGGACTACAATGAGCAGTTCTTC. Its translation: CATSVGGRDYNEQFF.

V and J are TRBV20-1 and TRBJ1-1; D is possibly TRBD1 (6 bases). The V end lost 4 bases, the J end lost 11 bases, and 23 bases lay between the germline ends. Germline V gene lookup returns CDR1 DFQATT and CDR2 SNEGSKA (reference sequence). CDR3 length: 14 amino acids. The CDR3 protein is CSATVPRGPLMAFF. The CDR3 coding sequence is TGCAGTGCTACCGTCCCCAGGGGACCCTTAATGGCTTTCTTT.

This clonotype was observed a few times. V is TRBV20-1 and J is TRBJ1-3; tentatively, D is TRBD1 (5 bases). Germline loops: CDR1 DFQATT, CDR2 SNEGSKA (reference sequence). The CDR3 is 15 amino acids. The V gene lost 0 bases and the J gene lost 4 bases, with 13 bases spanning the gap. The CDR3 nucleotides are TGCAGTGCTAGAGATAGTGGCGGGACGGGAAACACCATATATTTT. This sequence encodes CSARDSGGTGNTIYF.

This chain connects TRBV5-4 to TRBJ2-7; D is perhaps TRBD1 (7 bases). Trimming shortened V by 4 bases and J by 4 bases, and 21 bases separated the two germline ends. The CDR3 covers 16 residues. The germline V gene encodes CDR1 SGHNT and CDR2 YYREEE (reference sequence). The CDR3 region is CASSPEIHRGGYEQYF. The CDR3 bases are TGTGCCAGCAGCCCCGAAATCCACAGGGGAGGTTACGAGCAGTACTTC.

This clonotype was detected only a few times. The genes are TRBV20-1 and TRBJ2-7, with TRBD2 matching 9 bases. The J segment lost 2 bases and the V segment lost 1 base, leaving 6 bases of the junction unmatched. The germline V gene encodes CDR1 DFQATT and CDR2 SNEGSKA (reference sequence). This CDR3 has 15 residues. This CDR3 reads CSARAGSGGPYEQYF. In DNA, the CDR3 is TGCAGTGCTAGAGCCGGGAGCGGGGGGCCCTACGAGCAGTACTTC.

This clonotype was seen more than once but under ten times. The chain carries TRBV20-1 and TRBJ2-3; D may be TRBD2 (5 bases). The CDR3 loop spans 18 amino acids. The V and J ends lost 1 base and 6 bases respectively, with 26 bases between them. CDR1 is DFQATT and CDR2 is SNEGSKA in the germline V gene (reference sequence). CDR3: CSARGSSSRSGFRDTQYF. The DNA for the CDR3 is TGCAGTGCTAGAGGTTCTTCTAGCCGTTCAGGTTTTAGGGATACGCAGTATTTT.

The chain uses TRBV29-1 and TRBJ2-7; TRBD1 might be the D (5 bases). The CDR3 contains 15 residues. V lost 3 bases to trimming and J lost 6 bases, with 21 bases between them. Germline CDR1 and CDR2: SQVTM and ANQGSEA. For the CDR3, the DNA is TGCAGCGTTGACGTGTGGGGCAGGAATAGTGGCGAGCAGTACTTC. The encoded protein is CSVDVWGRNSGEQYF.

This clonotype has at least ten counts. This chain connects TRBV5-5 to TRBJ2-2; tentative D call: TRBD2 (5 bases). V was cut by 5 bases and J by 0 bases, with 11 bases left in between. Per germline, CDR1 SGHKS and CDR2 YYEKEE (reference sequence). The CDR3 is made up of 15 amino acids. CDR3 DNA sequence: TGTGCCAGCAGTTTTAGGACTTCGAACACCGGGGAGCTGTTTTTT. Amino acids: CASSFRTSNTGELFF.

The rearrangement links TRBV7-3 to TRBJ2-1; 8 positions match TRBD2. V lost 3 bases and J lost 5; bases outside the gene matches: 6. The CDR3 is made up of 15 amino acids. From germline, CDR1 is SGHTA and CDR2 FQGTGA. CDR3 residues: CASSFTGGPNNEQFF. CDR3 sequence (DNA): TGTGCCAGCAGCTTCACGGGGGGGCCCAACAATGAGCAGTTCTTC.

The chain has TRBV15 and TRBJ2-1, with a weak D call TRBD1 (5 bases). The CDR3 loop spans 14 amino acids. Germline V gene lookup returns CDR1 LNHNV and CDR2 YYDKDF (reference sequence). V shed 4 bases and J shed 0 bases, with 7 bases lying between them. The CDR3 DNA sequence: TGTGCCACCAGCAAGGGGCCCTCCTACAATGAGCAGTTCTTC. It specifies CATSKGPSYNEQFF.

This clonotype was seen a handful of times. This rearrangement joins TRBV20-1 to TRBJ2-4; unclear D gene. Trimming removed 3 bases from V and 3 bases from J, with 3 bases in between. The germline V gene encodes CDR1 DFQATT and CDR2 SNEGSKA (reference sequence). This CDR3 region has 11 residues. This CDR3 reads CSASYKNIQYF. CDR3 sequence (DNA): TGCAGTGCTAGTTACAAAAACATTCAGTACTTC.